These 23 T cell receptor beta chains came from one sample sequenced in a study of beta chain features in type 1 diabetes. These receptors' antigens are unknown. Findings and limits, study-wide: Moderate but significant shortening of TCRB CDR3s was recorded in all four CD4+ subsets from Type 1 diabetes patients.

As every portion of the isolated RNA was reverse transcribed, the sequencing read expressed TCRB transcripts. TCRdb's copy holds only in-frame clones and misses some; the assay was immunoSEQ multiplex PCR. The sample records 600,000 to 700,000 clones, about an eighth being singletons. The sequenced sample consisted of naive CD4+ T cells from blood. These receptors were collected from a man between 18 and 29 years old with type 1 diabetes.

The V call is TRBV29-1, the J call TRBJ2-7; D possibly uses TRBD1 or TRBD2 (5 bases each). The CDR3 is 12 amino acids. V lost 5 bases to trimming and J lost 9 bases, with 17 bases between them. Germline values: CDR1 SQVTM, CDR2 ANQGSEA. The chain's CDR3 is CSVPEGISGQYF. The DNA for the CDR3 is TGCAGCGTTCCTGAGGGGATCTCGGGGCAGTACTTC.

This clone has just a few counts. The chain employs TRBV29-1 and TRBJ1-2; D gene uncertain. This CDR3 spans 11 amino acids. Germline values: CDR1 SQVTM, CDR2 ANQGSEA. V lost 1 base to trimming and J lost 6 bases, with 6 bases between them. The CDR3 sequence is CSVEGPHGYTF. The DNA for the CDR3 is TGCAGCGTTGAAGGACCCCATGGCTACACCTTC.

This clone was seen only a few times. V gene TRBV7-9 combines with J gene TRBJ1-2; D is undetermined. V was shortened by 0 bases and J by 6 bases, with 14 bases between the two germline ends. This CDR3 region has 15 residues. Germline-derived CDR1 and CDR2 are SEHNR and FQNEAQ (reference sequence). The CDR3 DNA sequence: TGTGCCAGCAGCTTAGCAGGAGGGCAGTACGATGGCTACACCTTC. It is translated as CASSLAGGQYDGYTF.

Details on this clone: Other nucleotide sequences from this sample produce the same CDR3. The chain joins TRBV7-9 to TRBJ2-1; D not resolved. Trimming took 5 bases from V and 0 from J, leaving 11 bases between them. The CDR3 loop spans 15 amino acids. CDR1 and CDR2 (germline): SEHNR, FQNEAQ (reference sequence). The CDR3 spells CASSVGQSSYNEQFF. For the CDR3, the DNA is TGTGCCAGCAGCGTCGGGCAGAGCTCCTACAATGAGCAGTTCTTC.

This clone was counted a few times. J is TRBJ1-1 and V is TRBV5-1, with TRBD1 identical over 9 bases. With V trimmed by 2 bases and J by 4 bases, 3 bases remained unmatched. The length of the CDR3 is 14 residues. The germline V gene has CDR1 SGHRS and CDR2 YFSETQ. The CDR3 nucleotides are TGCGCCAGCAGCTTCGGGACAGGGAGCACTGAAGCTTTCTTT. Its translation is CASSFGTGSTEAFF.

A few counts support this clone. This chain connects TRBV6-5 to TRBJ1-5; 10 bases line up with TRBD1. CDR1 is MNHEY, CDR2 SVGAGI, per germline. This CDR3 contains 15 residues. Trimming removed 6 bases from V and 3 bases from J; junction bases left unmatched: 5. CDR3: CASRPGTGVNQPQHF. The DNA for the CDR3 is TGTGCCAGCAGACCCGGGACAGGGGTCAATCAGCCCCAGCATTTT.

This clone was detected a few times. The J gene is TRBJ2-6, the V gene TRBV19; no clear D. CDR3 length: 14 amino acids. CDR1 LNHDA and CDR2 SQIVND come from the germline V gene (reference sequence). Trimming removed 4 bases at V and 4 bases at J, with 8 bases between. The DNA for the CDR3 is TGTGCCAGTAGTAAAGGGTCAGGGGCCAACGTCCTGACTTTC. Its translation is CASSKGSGANVLTF.

This clone has just a few counts. At one of its ends the junction is not consistent with the germline gene, which may arise from a read error. This rearrangement joins TRBV5-5 to TRBJ1-1; possible D gene TRBD1, 6 bases. CDR3 length: 15 residues. CDR1 is SGHKS and CDR2 is YYEKEE in the germline V gene (reference sequence). This chain's CDR3 is CASSLQQGMNAEAFF. The CDR3 bases are TGTGCCAGCAGCTTGCAGCAGGGGATGAACGCTGAAGCTTTCTTT. The full variable domain, with the rest looked up from reference TRBV5-5 and TRBJ1-1, is DAGVTQSPTHLIKTRGQQVTLRCSPISGHKSVSWYQQVLGQGPQFIFQYYEKEERGRGNFPDRFSARQFPNYSSELNVNALLLGDSALYLCASSLQQGMNAEAFFGQGTRLTVV.

The rearrangement links TRBV5-1 to TRBJ1-2; D may be TRBD1 (6 bases). Germline CDR1 and CDR2: SGHRS and YFSETQ. Between the trimmed V and J ends, which lost 0 bases and 4 bases, there was a span of 25 bases. The CDR3 has 19 amino acids. This chain's CDR3 is CASSLEWGGGGRITYGYTF. CDR3 DNA: TGCGCCAGCAGCTTGGAATGGGGCGGAGGGGGAAGGATTACCTATGGCTACACCTTC.

This clone has just a few counts. This rearrangement joins TRBV18 to TRBJ1-2, with 9 bases aligning to TRBD1. The J segment lost 2 bases and the V segment lost 2 bases, leaving 3 bases of the junction unmatched. This CDR3 comprises 15 residues. CDR1 and CDR2 from the germline V gene are KGHSH and LQKENI. CDR3 protein: CASSPVGTGNYGYTF. CDR3 bases: TGTGCCAGCTCACCAGTAGGGACAGGGAACTATGGCTACACCTTC.

The gene calls are TRBV30 and TRBJ1-1; D gene uncertain. Per the germline V gene, CDR1 is GTSNPN and CDR2 is SVGIG (reference sequence). V was shortened by 4 bases and J by 1 base, with 10 bases between the two germline ends. CDR3 size: 13 residues. The CDR3 spells CAWTKGTNTEAFF. The CDR3 nucleotides are TGTGCCTGGACCAAAGGAACGAACACTGAAGCTTTCTTT. The variable domain in full, with the rest retrieved from reference TRBV30 and TRBJ1-1, is SQTIHQWPATLVQPVGSPLSLECTVEGTSNPNLYWYRQAAGRGLQLLFYSVGIGQISSEVPQNLSASRPQDRQFILSSKKLLLSDSGFYLCAWTKGTNTEAFFGQGTRLTVV.

This clone came up a few times. The rearrangement links TRBV5-6 to TRBJ2-3; TRBD1 agrees at 10 bases. Germline lookup yields CDR1 SGHDT and CDR2 YYEEEE. V dropped 4 bases and J dropped 9; count of bases not matched to a gene: 11. This CDR3 is built from 15 residues. The CDR3 region is CASSRRQGASRTQYF. The CDR3 region has the DNA TGTGCCAGCAGCAGAAGACAGGGGGCGAGTCGAACGCAGTATTTT.

This clone was counted a few times. The chain couples TRBV6-5 to TRBJ2-7; TRBD1 matches at 10 bases. From germline, CDR1 is MNHEY and CDR2 SVGAGI. The CDR3 totals 13 residues. V shed 6 bases, J shed 3 bases, and the junction held 2 bases outside the gene matches. Here the CDR3 reads CASRRTGGYEQYF. The CDR3 DNA is TGTGCCAGCAGAAGGACAGGGGGCTACGAGCAGTACTTC.

This clone was seen a handful of times. The chain uses TRBV6-5 and TRBJ1-2; 7 nucleotides match TRBD1. The CDR3 is made up of 13 amino acids. In germline, CDR1 is MNHEY, CDR2 SVGAGI. V was pared by 6 bases and J by 5 bases, with 6 bases of the junction left unmatched. The CDR3 sequence: CASRPGTAYGYTF. CDR3 sequence (DNA): TGTGCCAGCAGGCCCGGGACAGCATATGGCTACACCTTC.

The chain employs TRBV30 and TRBJ1-2; 8 nucleotides line up with TRBD1. V shed 5 bases, J shed 1 base, and the junction held 3 bases outside the gene matches. The germline gives CDR1 GTSNPN, CDR2 SVGIG (reference sequence). The CDR3 length is 13 residues. The CDR3 here is CAWGTGNNYGYTF. For the CDR3, the DNA is TGTGCCTGGGGGACAGGAAATAACTATGGCTACACCTTC.

This clone was seen more than once but under ten times. The rearrangement uses TRBV7-6 and TRBJ1-3; D remains unclear. The CDR3 loop spans 14 amino acids. V was clipped by 5 bases and J by 4 bases, with 12 bases between them. The germline V gene has CDR1 SGHVS and CDR2 FNYEAQ. CDR3 loop: CASSPSTAGNTIYF. The DNA of the CDR3 is TGTGCCAGCAGCCCCAGCACAGCGGGAAACACCATATATTTT.

This clone appeared a few times. The V and J genes are TRBV29-1 and TRBJ2-2; D tentatively reads TRBD1 or TRBD2 (5 bases each). With 5 bases removed from V and 6 bases from J, the gap between germline ends came to 10 bases. The CDR3 length is 12 residues. CDR1 is SQVTM, CDR2 ANQGSEA, per germline. CDR3 residues: CSVQQGPGELFF. In nucleotides, the CDR3 is TGCAGCGTTCAGCAGGGACCCGGGGAGCTGTTTTTT.

This clone was seen only a few times. V usage is TRBV2 and J usage is TRBJ1-5; TRBD1 agrees at 7 bases. V was pared by 8 bases and J by 7 bases, with 8 bases of the junction left unmatched. This CDR3 comprises 13 residues. Per the germline V gene, CDR1 is SNHLY and CDR2 is FYNNEI. CDR3 residues: CASHDRAGQPQHF. CDR3 coding DNA: TGTGCCAGCCATGACAGGGCAGGGCAGCCCCAGCATTTT.

The rearrangement uses TRBV6-6 and TRBJ2-5; D gene uncertain. Per germline, CDR1 MNHNY and CDR2 SVGAGI (reference sequence). V dropped 1 base and J dropped 5 bases, with 8 bases sitting between them. The CDR3 is made up of 13 amino acids. In DNA, the CDR3 is TGTGCCAGCAGTTACTTGATCCGGGAGACCCAGTACTTC. This encodes CASSYLIRETQYF.

This clone was observed a handful of times. The gene calls are TRBV2 and TRBJ2-1; weak D call: TRBD2 (5 bases). From germline, CDR1 is SNHLY and CDR2 FYNNEI. This CDR3 contains 15 residues. Trimming removed 1 base at V and 4 bases at J, with 11 bases between. The CDR3 loop reads CASSEGLAGYNEQFF. The DNA of the CDR3 is TGTGCCAGCAGTGAAGGGCTAGCTGGGTACAATGAGCAGTTCTTC.

The chain is built from TRBV27 and TRBJ1-2, with D perhaps TRBD1 (6 bases). Germline-derived CDR1 and CDR2 are MNHEY and SMNVEV (reference sequence). Trimming took 6 bases from V and 5 from J, leaving 22 bases between them. The CDR3 covers 16 residues. In DNA, the CDR3 is TGTGCCAGCAGAACCTCCCAGGGGCCGCTTAGGTATGGCTACACCTTC. This gives the protein CASRTSQGPLRYGYTF.

This clone came up a few times. This chain joins TRBV30 and TRBJ2-3, with 9 bases fitting TRBD2. In germline, CDR1 is GTSNPN, CDR2 SVGIG (reference sequence). J lost 0 bases, V lost 2 bases, and 12 bases had no gene match. The CDR3 runs to 18 residues. The CDR3 sequence is CAWSMFSGGVTSTDTQYF. The CDR3 DNA reads as TGTGCCTGGAGTATGTTTAGCGGGGGTGTCACAAGCACAGATACGCAGTATTTT.

The chain combines TRBV2 with TRBJ2-7; D uncertain. CDR1 and CDR2 from the germline V gene are SNHLY and FYNNEI. The V end lost 3 bases, the J end lost 4 bases, and 4 bases lay between the germline ends. The CDR3 has 11 amino acids. CDR3 in DNA: TGTGCCAGCAGTGACGTGTACGAGCAGTACTTC. Protein sequence: CASSDVYEQYF.